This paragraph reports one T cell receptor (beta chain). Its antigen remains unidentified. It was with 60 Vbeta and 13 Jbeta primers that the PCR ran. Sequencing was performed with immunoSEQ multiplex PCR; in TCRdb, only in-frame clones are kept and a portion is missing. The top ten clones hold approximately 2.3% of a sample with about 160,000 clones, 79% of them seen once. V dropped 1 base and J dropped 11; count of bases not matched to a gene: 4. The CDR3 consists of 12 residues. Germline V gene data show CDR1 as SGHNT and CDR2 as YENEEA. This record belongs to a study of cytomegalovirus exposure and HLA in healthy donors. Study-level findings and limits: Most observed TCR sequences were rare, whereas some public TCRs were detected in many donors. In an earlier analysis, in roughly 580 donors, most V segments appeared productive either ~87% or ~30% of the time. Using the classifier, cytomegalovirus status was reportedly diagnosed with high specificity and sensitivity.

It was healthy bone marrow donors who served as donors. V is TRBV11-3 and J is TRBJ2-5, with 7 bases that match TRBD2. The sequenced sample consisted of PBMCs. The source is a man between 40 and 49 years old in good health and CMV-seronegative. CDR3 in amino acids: CASSLGGGEQYF. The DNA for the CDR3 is TGTGCCAGCAGCTTAGGGGGGGGAGAGCAGTACTTC. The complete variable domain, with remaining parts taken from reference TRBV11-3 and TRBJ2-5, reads EAGVVQSPRYKIIEKKQPVAFWCNPISGHNTLYWYLQNLGQGPELLIRYENEEAVDDSQLPKDRFSAERLKGVDSTLKIQPAELGDSAVYLCASSLGGGEQYFGPGTRLLVL.